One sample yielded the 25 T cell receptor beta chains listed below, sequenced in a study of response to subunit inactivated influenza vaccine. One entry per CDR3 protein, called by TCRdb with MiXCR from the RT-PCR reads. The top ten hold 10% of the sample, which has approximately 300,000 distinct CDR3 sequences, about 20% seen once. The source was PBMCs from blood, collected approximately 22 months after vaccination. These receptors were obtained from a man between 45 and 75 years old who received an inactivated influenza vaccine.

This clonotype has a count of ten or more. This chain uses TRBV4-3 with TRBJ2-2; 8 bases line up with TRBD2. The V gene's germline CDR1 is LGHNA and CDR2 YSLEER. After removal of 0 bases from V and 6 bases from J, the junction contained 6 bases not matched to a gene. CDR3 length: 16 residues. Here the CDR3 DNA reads TGCGCCAGCAGCCAAGATGAGCGGGAGATAGCCGGGGAGCTGTTTTTT. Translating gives CASSQDEREIAGELFF.

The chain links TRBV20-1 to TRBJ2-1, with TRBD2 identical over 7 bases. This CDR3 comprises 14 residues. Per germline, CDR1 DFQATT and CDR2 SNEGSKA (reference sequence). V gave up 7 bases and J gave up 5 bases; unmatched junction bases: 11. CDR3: CSVPLARPNNEQFF. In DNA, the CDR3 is TGCAGTGTCCCACTAGCGCGCCCCAACAATGAGCAGTTCTTC.

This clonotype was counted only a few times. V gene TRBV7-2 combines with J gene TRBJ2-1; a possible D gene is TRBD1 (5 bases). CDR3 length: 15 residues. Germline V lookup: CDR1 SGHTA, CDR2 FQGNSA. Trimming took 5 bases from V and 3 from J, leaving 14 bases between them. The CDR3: CASSPAPDNYNEQFF. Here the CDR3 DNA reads TGTGCCAGCAGCCCAGCCCCGGACAACTACAATGAGCAGTTCTTC. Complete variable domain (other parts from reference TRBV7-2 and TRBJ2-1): GAGVSQSPSNKVTEKGKDVELRCDPISGHTALYWYRQSLGQGLEFLIYFQGNSAPDKSGLPSDRFSAERTGGSVSTLTIQRTQQEDSAVYLCASSPAPDNYNEQFFGPGTRLTVL.

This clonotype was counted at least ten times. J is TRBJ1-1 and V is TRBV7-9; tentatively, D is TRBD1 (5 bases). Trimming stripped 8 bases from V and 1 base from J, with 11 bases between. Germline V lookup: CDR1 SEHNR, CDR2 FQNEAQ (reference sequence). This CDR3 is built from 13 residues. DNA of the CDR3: TGTGCCAGCTTATTAGGGGAGAACACTGAAGCTTTCTTT. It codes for CASLLGENTEAFF.

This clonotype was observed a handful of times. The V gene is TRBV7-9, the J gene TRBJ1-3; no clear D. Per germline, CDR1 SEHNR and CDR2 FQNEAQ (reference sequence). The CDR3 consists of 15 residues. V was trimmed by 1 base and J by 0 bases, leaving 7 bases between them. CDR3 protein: CASSLEVASGNTIYF. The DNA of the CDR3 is TGTGCCAGCAGCTTAGAGGTGGCCTCTGGAAACACCATATATTTT.

The CDR3 region is CASSYLDRKETQYF. The CDR3 DNA is TGTGCCAGCAGTTACTTGGACAGAAAAGAGACCCAGTACTTC. The chain combines TRBV6-5 with TRBJ2-5, with D possibly TRBD1 on 6 matching bases. This CDR3 comprises 14 residues. The germline gives CDR1 MNHEY, CDR2 SVGAGI. V shed 1 base and J shed 3 bases, with 9 bases lying between them.

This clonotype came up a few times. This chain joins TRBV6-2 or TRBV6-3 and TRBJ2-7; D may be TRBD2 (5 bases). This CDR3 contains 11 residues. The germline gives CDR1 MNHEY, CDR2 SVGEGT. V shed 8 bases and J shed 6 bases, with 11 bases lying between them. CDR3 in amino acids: CASEGVSEQYF. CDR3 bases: TGTGCCAGCGAGGGAGTCTCCGAGCAGTACTTC.

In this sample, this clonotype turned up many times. DNA for the CDR3: TGTGCCAGCACCTTCCGGACATTAAACACTGAAGCTTTCTTT. It codes for CASTFRTLNTEAFF. The chain carries TRBV12-3 or TRBV12-4 and TRBJ1-1; TRBD1 might be the D (5 bases). The CDR3 spans 14 residues. V lost 7 bases, J lost 2 bases, and 14 bases lay in between.

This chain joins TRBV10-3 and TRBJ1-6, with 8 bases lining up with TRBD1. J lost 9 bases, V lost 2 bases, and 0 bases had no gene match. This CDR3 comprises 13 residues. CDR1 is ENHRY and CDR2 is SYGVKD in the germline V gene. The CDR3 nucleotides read TGTGCCATCAGTGAGACAGGGGGTTCACCCCTCCACTTT. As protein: CAISETGGSPLHF.

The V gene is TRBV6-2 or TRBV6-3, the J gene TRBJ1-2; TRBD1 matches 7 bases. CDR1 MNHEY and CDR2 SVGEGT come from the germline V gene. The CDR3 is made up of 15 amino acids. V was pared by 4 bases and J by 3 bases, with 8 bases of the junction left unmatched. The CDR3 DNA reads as TGTGCCAGCAGTTCCCCTAGGACAGGCTACTATGGCTACACCTTC. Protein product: CASSSPRTGYYGYTF.

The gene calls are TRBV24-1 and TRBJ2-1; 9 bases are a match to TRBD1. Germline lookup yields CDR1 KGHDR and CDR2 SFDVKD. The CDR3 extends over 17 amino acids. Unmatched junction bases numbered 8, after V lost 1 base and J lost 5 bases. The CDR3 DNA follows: TGTGCCACCAGTGATTTAAAAATTACAGGGGGCCACAATGAGCAGTTCTTC. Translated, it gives CATSDLKITGGHNEQFF.

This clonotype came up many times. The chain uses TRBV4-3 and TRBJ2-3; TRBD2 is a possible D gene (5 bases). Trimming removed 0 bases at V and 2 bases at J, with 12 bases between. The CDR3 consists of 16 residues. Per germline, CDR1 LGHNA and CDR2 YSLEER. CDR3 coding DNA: TGCGCCAGCAGCCAAGATTTTCGGGGATCCACAGATACGCAGTATTTT. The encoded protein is CASSQDFRGSTDTQYF.

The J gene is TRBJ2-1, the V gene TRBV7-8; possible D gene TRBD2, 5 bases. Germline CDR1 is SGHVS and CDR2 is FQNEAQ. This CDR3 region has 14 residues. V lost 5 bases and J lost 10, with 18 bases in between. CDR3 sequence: CASSPHRESVEQFF. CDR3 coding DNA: TGTGCCAGCAGCCCGCATAGGGAGTCGGTAGAGCAGTTCTTC. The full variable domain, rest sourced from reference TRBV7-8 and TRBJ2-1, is GAGVSQSPRYKVAKRGQDVALRCDPISGHVSLFWYQQALGQGPEFLTYFQNEAQLDKSGLPSDRFFAERPEGSVSTLKIQRTQQEDSAVYLCASSPHRESVEQFFGPGTRLTVL.

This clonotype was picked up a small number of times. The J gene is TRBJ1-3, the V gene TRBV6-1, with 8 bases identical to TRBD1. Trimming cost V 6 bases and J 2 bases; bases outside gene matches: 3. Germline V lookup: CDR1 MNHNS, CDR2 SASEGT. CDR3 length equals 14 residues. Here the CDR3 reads CASRPTGAGNTIYF. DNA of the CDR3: TGTGCCAGCAGGCCGACAGGGGCTGGAAACACCATATATTTT.

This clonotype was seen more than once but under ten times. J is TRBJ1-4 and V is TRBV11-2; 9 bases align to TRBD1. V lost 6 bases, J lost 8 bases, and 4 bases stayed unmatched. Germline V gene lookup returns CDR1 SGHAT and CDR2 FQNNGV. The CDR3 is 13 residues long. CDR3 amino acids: CASRQGAREKLFF. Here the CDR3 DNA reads TGTGCCAGCAGACAGGGGGCTCGGGAAAAACTGTTTTTT.

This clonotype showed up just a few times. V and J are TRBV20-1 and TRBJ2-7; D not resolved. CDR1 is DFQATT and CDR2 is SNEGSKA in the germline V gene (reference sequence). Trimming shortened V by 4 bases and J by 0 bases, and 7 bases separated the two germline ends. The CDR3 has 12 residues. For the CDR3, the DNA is TGCAGTGCTAACCCGGTCTCCTACGAGCAGTACTTC. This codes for CSANPVSYEQYF.

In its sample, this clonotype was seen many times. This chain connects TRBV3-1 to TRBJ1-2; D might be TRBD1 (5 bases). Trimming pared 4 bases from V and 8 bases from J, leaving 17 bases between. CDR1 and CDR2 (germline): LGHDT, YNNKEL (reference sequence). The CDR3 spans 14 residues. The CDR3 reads CASSLPGTGEGYTF. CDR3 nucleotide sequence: TGTGCCAGCAGCCTGCCCGGGACGGGTGAGGGCTACACCTTC.

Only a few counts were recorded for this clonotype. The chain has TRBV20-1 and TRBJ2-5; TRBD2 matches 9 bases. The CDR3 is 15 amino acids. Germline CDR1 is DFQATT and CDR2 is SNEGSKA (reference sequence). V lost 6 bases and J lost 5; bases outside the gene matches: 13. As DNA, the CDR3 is TGCAGTGCGACCCGGGGTAGCGGGAGCAGGGAGACCCAGTACTTC. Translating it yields CSATRGSGSRETQYF.

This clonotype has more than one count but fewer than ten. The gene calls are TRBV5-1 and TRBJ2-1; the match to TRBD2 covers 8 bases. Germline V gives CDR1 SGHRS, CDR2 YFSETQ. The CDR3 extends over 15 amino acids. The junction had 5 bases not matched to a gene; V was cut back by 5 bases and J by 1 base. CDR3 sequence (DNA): TGCGCCAGCAGACTACTAGCGGTGTCCTACAATGAGCAGTTCTTC. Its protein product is CASRLLAVSYNEQFF.

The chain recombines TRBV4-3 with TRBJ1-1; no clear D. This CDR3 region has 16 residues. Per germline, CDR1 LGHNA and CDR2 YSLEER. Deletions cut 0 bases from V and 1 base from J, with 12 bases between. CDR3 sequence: CASSQDSRHPNTEAFF. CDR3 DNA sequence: TGCGCCAGCAGCCAAGATTCGCGACATCCGAACACTGAAGCTTTCTTT.

This CDR3 reads CASRTAQNTEAFF. The CDR3 bases are TGTGCCAGCAGGACAGCCCAGAACACTGAAGCTTTCTTT. The chain joins TRBV28 to TRBJ1-1; D might be TRBD1 (5 bases). Looked up from germline, CDR1 is MDHEN and CDR2 is SYDVKM. The CDR3 consists of 13 residues. V was trimmed by 6 bases and J by 1 base, leaving 9 bases between them.

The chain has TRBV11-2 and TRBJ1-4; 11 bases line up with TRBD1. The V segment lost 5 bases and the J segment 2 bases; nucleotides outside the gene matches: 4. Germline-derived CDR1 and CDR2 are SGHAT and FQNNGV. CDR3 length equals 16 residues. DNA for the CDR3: TGTGCCAGCAGCGATGGACAGGGGGCGACTAATGAAAAACTGTTTTTT. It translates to CASSDGQGATNEKLFF.

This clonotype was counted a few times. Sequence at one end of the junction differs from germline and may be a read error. CDR3 in amino acids: CASSRTGGDSTLHF. The DNA of the CDR3 is TGTGCCAGCAGTCGAACAGGGGGGGATTCAACCCTCCACTTT. The rearrangement uses TRBV6-1 and TRBJ1-6, with 8 bases aligning to TRBD1. The CDR3 loop spans 14 amino acids. Germline V lookup: CDR1 MNHNS, CDR2 SASEGT.

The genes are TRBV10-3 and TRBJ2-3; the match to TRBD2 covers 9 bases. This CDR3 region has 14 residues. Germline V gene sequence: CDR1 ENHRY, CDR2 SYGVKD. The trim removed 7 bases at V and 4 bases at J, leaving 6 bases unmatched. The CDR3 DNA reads TGTGCCATCATGAGTAGCGGGAGTCCAGATACGCAGTATTTT. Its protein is CAIMSSGSPDTQYF.

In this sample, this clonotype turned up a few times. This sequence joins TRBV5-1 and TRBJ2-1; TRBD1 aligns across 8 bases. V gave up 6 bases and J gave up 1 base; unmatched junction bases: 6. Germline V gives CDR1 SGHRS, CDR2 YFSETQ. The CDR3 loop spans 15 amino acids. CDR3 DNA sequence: TGCGCCAGCACCGCCTGGACAGGGTCCTACAATGAGCAGTTCTTC. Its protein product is CASTAWTGSYNEQFF.